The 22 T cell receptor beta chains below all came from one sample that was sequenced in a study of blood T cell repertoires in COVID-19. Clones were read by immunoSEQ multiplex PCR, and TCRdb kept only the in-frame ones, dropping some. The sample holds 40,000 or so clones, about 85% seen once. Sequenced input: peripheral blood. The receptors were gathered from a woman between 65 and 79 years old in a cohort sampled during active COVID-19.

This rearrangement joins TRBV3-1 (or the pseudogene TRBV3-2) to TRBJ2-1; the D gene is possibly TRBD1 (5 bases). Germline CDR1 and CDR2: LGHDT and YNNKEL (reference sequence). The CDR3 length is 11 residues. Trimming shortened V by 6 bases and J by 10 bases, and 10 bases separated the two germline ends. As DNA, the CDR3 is TGTGCCAGCAGAGAGAGGACAGAGCAGTTCTTC. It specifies CASRERTEQFF.

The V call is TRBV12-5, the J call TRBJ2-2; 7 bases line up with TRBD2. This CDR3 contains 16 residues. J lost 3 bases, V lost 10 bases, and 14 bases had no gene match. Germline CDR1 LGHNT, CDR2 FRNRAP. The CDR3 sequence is CATPRWWGGDTGELFF. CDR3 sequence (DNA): TGTGCTACCCCGCGGTGGTGGGGGGGGGACACCGGGGAGCTGTTTTTT.

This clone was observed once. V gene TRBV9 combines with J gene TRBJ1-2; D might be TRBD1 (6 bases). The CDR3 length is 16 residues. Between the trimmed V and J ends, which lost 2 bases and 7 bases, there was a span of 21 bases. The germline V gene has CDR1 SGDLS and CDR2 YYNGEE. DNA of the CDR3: TGTGCCAGCAGCGTTTTCCAGGACAGCCCGTTCGGTGGCTACACCTTC. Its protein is CASSVFQDSPFGGYTF. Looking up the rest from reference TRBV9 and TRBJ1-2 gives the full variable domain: DSGVTQTPKHLITATGQRVTLRCSPRSGDLSVYWYQQSLDQGLQFLIQYYNGEERAKGNILERFSAQQFPDLHSELNLSSLELGDSALYFCASSVFQDSPFGGYTFGSGTRLTVV.

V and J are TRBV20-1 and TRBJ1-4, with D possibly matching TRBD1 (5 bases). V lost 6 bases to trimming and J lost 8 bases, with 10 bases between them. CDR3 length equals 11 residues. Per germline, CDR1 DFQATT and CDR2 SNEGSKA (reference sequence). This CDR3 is CSAPDNEKLFF. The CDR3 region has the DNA TGCAGTGCACCGGACAACGAAAAACTGTTTTTT.

In DNA form, the CDR3 reads TGCGCCAGCAGCTTAGCTAGCGGTTTTTACAATGAGCAGTTCTTC. As protein: CASSLASGFYNEQFF. V and J are TRBV5-1 and TRBJ2-1, with 7 bases fitting TRBD2. The germline V gene encodes CDR1 SGHRS and CDR2 YFSETQ. With V trimmed by 2 bases and J by 4 bases, 6 bases remained unmatched. The CDR3 is 15 amino acids.

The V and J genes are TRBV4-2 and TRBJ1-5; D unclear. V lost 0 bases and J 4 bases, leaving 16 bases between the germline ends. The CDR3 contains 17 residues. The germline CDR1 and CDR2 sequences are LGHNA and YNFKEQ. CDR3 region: CASSQDRSSGRNQPQHF. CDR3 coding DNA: TGTGCCAGCAGCCAAGATCGATCAAGTGGGAGGAATCAGCCCCAGCATTTT.

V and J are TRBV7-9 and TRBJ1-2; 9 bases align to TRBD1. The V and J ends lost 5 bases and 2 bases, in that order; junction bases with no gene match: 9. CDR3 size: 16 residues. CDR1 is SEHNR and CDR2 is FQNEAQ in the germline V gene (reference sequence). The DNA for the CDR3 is TGTGCCAGCAGCGCTCGTCCCGGGACAGGGAACTATGGCTACACCTTC. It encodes CASSARPGTGNYGYTF.

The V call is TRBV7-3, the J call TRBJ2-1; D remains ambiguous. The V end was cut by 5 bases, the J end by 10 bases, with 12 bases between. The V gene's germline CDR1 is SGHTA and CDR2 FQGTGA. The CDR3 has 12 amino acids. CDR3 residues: CASSPELGEQFF. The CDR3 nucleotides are TGTGCCAGCAGCCCGGAGCTCGGCGAGCAGTTCTTC.

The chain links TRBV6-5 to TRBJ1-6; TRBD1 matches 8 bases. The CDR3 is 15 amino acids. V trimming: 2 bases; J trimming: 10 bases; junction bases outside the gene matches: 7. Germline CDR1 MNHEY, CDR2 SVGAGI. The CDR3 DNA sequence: TGTGCCAGCAGTTACGCTTGGACAGGGCTCTCACCCCTCCACTTT. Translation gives CASSYAWTGLSPLHF.

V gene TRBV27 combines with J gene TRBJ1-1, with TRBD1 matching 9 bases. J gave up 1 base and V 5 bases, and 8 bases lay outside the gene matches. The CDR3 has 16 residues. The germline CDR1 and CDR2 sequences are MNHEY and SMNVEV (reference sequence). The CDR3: CASSPRQGVGNTEAFF. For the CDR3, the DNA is TGTGCCAGCAGTCCCCGACAGGGGGTAGGGAACACTGAAGCTTTCTTT.

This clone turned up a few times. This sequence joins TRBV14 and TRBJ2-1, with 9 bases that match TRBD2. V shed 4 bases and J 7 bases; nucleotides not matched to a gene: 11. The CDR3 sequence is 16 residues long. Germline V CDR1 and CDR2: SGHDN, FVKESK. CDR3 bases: TGTGCCAGCAGCCTAGAGCGGGAGGCGCATGGGAATGAGCAGTTCTTC. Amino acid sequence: CASSLEREAHGNEQFF.

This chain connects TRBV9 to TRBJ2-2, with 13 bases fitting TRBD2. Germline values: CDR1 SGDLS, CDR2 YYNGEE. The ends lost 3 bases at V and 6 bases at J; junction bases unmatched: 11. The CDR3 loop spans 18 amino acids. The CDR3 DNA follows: TGTGCCAGCAGCGCGTTCTCCGGGACTAGCGGGATTGCCGGGGAGCTGTTTTTT. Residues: CASSAFSGTSGIAGELFF. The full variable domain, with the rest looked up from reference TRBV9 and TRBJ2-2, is DSGVTQTPKHLITATGQRVTLRCSPRSGDLSVYWYQQSLDQGLQFLIQYYNGEERAKGNILERFSAQQFPDLHSELNLSSLELGDSALYFCASSAFSGTSGIAGELFFGEGSRLTVL.

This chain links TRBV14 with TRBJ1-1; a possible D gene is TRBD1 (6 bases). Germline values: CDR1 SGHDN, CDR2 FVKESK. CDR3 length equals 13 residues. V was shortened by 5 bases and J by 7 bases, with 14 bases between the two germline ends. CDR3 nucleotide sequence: TGTGCCAGCAGCGAACAGGGATTGGGTGAAGCTTTCTTT. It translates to CASSEQGLGEAFF.

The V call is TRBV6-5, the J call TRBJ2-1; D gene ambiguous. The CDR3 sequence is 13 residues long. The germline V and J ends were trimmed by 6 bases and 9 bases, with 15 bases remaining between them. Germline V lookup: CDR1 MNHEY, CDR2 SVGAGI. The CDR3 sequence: CASRPGQSGEQFF. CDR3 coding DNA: TGTGCCAGCAGACCTGGGCAGTCTGGTGAGCAGTTCTTC.

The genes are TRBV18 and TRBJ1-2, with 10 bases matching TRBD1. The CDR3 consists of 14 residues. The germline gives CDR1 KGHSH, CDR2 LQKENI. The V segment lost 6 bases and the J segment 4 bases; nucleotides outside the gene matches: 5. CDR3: CASSPGQGSYGYTF. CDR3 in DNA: TGTGCCAGCTCTCCGGGACAGGGGAGCTATGGCTACACCTTC. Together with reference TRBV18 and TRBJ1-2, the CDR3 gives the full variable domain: NAGVMQNPRHLVRRRGQEARLRCSPMKGHSHVYWYRQLPEEGLKFMVYLQKENIIDESGMPKERFSAEFPKEGPSILRIQQVVRGDSAAYFCASSPGQGSYGYTFGSGTRLTVV.

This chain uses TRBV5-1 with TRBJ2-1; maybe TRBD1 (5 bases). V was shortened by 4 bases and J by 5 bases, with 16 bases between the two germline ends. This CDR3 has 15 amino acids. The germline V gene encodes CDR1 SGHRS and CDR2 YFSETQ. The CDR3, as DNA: TGCGCCAGCAGCCCGGTTACTGGGGCGGACAATGAGCAGTTCTTC. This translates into CASSPVTGADNEQFF.

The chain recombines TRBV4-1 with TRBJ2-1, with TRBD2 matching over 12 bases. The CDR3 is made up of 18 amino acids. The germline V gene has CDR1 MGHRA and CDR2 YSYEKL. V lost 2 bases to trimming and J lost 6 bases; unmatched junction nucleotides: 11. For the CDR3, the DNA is TGCGCCAGCAGCCAATTGGGAGGACTAGCGGGAAGGATCAATGAGCAGTTCTTC. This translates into CASSQLGGLAGRINEQFF.

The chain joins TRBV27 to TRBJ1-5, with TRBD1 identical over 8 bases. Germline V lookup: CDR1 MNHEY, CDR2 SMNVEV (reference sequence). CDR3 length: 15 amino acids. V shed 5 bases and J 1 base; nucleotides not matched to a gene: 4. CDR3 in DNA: TGTGCCAGCAGTGACAGGGGAGTGAGCAATCAGCCCCAGCATTTT. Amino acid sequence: CASSDRGVSNQPQHF.

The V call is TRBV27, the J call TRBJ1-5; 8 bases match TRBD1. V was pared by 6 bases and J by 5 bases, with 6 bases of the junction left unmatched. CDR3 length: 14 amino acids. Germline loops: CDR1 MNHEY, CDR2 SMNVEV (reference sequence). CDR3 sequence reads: CASRGGQAYQPQHF. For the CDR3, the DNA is TGTGCCAGCAGGGGGGGACAGGCCTATCAGCCCCAGCATTTT.

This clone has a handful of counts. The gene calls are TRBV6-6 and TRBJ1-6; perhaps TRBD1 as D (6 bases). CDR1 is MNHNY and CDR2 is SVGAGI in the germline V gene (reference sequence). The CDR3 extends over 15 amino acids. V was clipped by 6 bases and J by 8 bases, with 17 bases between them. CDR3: CASSPQGGMDSPLHF. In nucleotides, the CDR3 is TGTGCCAGCAGCCCTCAAGGGGGAATGGATTCACCCCTCCACTTT.

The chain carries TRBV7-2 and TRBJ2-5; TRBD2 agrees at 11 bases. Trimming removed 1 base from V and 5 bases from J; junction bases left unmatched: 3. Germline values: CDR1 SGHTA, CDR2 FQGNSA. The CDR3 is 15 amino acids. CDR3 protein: CASSLGLAGFETQYF. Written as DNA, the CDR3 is TGTGCCAGCAGCTTAGGACTAGCGGGATTCGAGACCCAGTACTTC.

CDR3: CASSPGLSYWEQYF. The DNA of the CDR3 is TGTGCCAGCAGTCCGGGACTCTCCTACTGGGAGCAGTACTTC. The rearrangement uses TRBV27 and TRBJ2-7; D possibly corresponds to TRBD2 (6 bases). This CDR3 is built from 14 residues. Germline lookup yields CDR1 MNHEY and CDR2 SMNVEV (reference sequence). V was shortened by 5 bases and J by 7 bases, with 18 bases between the two germline ends.